This TCR beta chain was profiled in a study of blood T cell repertoires in COVID-19. The overall study: All recovered Cohort 3 donors got two negative PCRs, got clearance, or saw symptom resolution. Samples came from the United States, Italy and Spain, spanning acute and convalescent COVID-19.

In terms of age and location, participants ranged from roughly 18 to 90 years and lived in about two dozen US areas. Authors' processing steps: Counts of nucleated cells, estimated from reference gene primer amplification, were obtained. Generated by immunoSEQ multiplex PCR, the TCRdb table keeps only in-frame clones and is missing some. V and J calls and clone size are those listed in that table; D and trimming were worked out from the DNA. The sample has hundreds of thousands of clones, 70% to 90% seen once. This CDR3 is 15 amino acids long. CDR1 is KGHSH and CDR2 is LQKENI in the germline V gene. Trimming left V 6 bases short and J 4 bases short, with 18 bases between.

The receptor was derived from a man aged 40-49 years in a cohort exposed to, infected with or recovered from COVID-19 (not recorded which). The chain carries TRBV18 and TRBJ1-1; D perhaps matches TRBD1 (6 bases). Material: PBMCs or T cells enriched from blood (not recorded which). The CDR3 is CASSSRGAEVTEAFF. CDR3 DNA: TGTGCCAGCTCGAGTCGGGGGGCGGAGGTCACTGAAGCTTTCTTT.